This TCR beta chain derives from a study of blood T cells in healthy people across ages. The study, taken as a whole, reports: Measured against age, TCR beta diversity per million T cells decreased in a roughly linear manner. It was found that TCR beta diversity correlated strongly with the percentage of naive T cells.

Germline CDR1 reads MNHNY; CDR2 reads SVGAGI (reference sequence). CDR3 length: 16 amino acids. Using a J-beta primer mix together with a sample-barcoded 5' primer, a second PCR was run for roughly 6 to 12 cycles. TCRdb processed the 5' RACE reads anew with MiXCR; each CDR3 protein has one entry. Here the sample spans some 1.5 million distinct CDR3 sequences, approximately 30% being singletons. Regarding this clonotype: Antigen: not known. One end of the junction does not line up with germline, which may come from a read error.

V and J are TRBV6-6 and TRBJ2-6; perhaps TRBD1 as D (6 bases). This clonotype originated in a woman in her twenties or thirties in good health. Source material: blood. The CDR3 region has the DNA TGTGCCAGCAGCACACAGGGAGAGTCTGGGGCCAACGTCCCGACTTTC. Protein: CASSTQGESGANVPTF.